These 31 T cell receptor beta chains came from one sample sequenced in a study of CXCR3-negative and CXCR3-positive naive CD8 T cells. TRB cDNA libraries were made by UMI-labeled 5' RACE. TCRdb re-called the 5' RACE reads, yielding one record per CDR3 amino acid sequence without DNA. This repertoire includes fewer than 60,000 distinct CDR3 sequences. The source material was memory CD8+ T cells from blood. These receptors were obtained from a human donor in good health. Some clones in this sample may be carry-over from other donors' samples.

This chain uses TRBV29-1 with TRBJ2-7; TCRdb lists TRBD2, though no DNA is available to test this call. The CDR3 covers 11 residues. The germline CDR1 and CDR2 sequences are SQVTM and ANQGSEA. The CDR3 here is CSVGGPYEQYF.

The chain combines TRBV7-2 with TRBJ2-3; TCRdb's D call of TRBD2 is untestable without DNA. The length of the CDR3 is 15 residues. Germline values: CDR1 SGHTA, CDR2 FQGNSA. CDR3 sequence reads: CASSLTHGEADTQYF.

The rearrangement links TRBV15 to TRBJ2-5; with no DNA, the TCRdb D assignment of TRBD1 cannot be verified. CDR1 and CDR2 (germline): LNHNV, YYDKDF (reference sequence). This CDR3 spans 14 amino acids. The CDR3 loop reads CATAKTRTEETQYF.

The chain uses TRBV29-1 and TRBJ1-1; lacking DNA, the TRBD1 call made by TCRdb goes unchecked. Germline values: CDR1 SQVTM, CDR2 ANQGSEA. This CDR3 comprises 14 residues. The CDR3 sequence is CSVVQGRGGTEAFF.

The rearrangement joins TRBV29-1 to TRBJ2-1. Germline CDR1 is SQVTM and CDR2 is ANQGSEA. The CDR3 covers 11 residues. CDR3: CSVEGENEQFF.

The rearrangement joins TRBV9 to TRBJ1-1. The CDR3 runs to 15 residues. CDR1 and CDR2 from the germline V gene are SGDLS and YYNGEE. This chain's CDR3 is CASGVEGNMNTEAFF.

The chain is built from TRBV15 and TRBJ1-2. The germline V gene has CDR1 LNHNV and CDR2 YYDKDF (reference sequence). This CDR3 is 12 amino acids long. The CDR3 is CATSLESYGYTF.

The rearrangement joins TRBV14 to TRBJ2-2; TCRdb names TRBD2, which stays unverified in the absence of DNA. This CDR3 spans 19 amino acids. The V gene's germline CDR1 is SGHDN and CDR2 FVKESK. The CDR3 is CASSQDRLAGGPDTGELFF.

The chain links TRBV7-8 to TRBJ2-1; TCRdb indicates TRBD2, and absent DNA this call remains unverified. This CDR3 is built from 13 residues. Germline V gene data show CDR1 as SGHVS and CDR2 as FQNEAQ. Here the CDR3 reads CASFEGIHNEQFF. Full variable domain (rest looked up from reference TRBV7-8 and TRBJ2-1): GAGVSQSPRYKVAKRGQDVALRCDPISGHVSLFWYQQALGQGPEFLTYFQNEAQLDKSGLPSDRFFAERPEGSVSTLKIQRTQQEDSAVYLCASFEGIHNEQFFGPGTRLTVL.

The gene calls are TRBV29-1 and TRBJ2-7; TCRdb proposes TRBD1, but this gene call is untestable without DNA. The CDR3 is made up of 13 amino acids. Looked up from germline, CDR1 is SQVTM and CDR2 is ANQGSEA. CDR3 protein: CSVDQQGSYEQYF.

This rearrangement joins TRBV18 to TRBJ1-1. This CDR3 is built from 14 residues. The V gene's germline CDR1 is KGHSH and CDR2 LQKENI. The CDR3 sequence: CASSPGGFDTEAFF.

This sequence joins TRBV5-4 and TRBJ1-1; the D call from TCRdb, TRBD1, cannot be confirmed without DNA. Germline assignment: CDR1 SGHNT and CDR2 YYREEE (reference sequence). CDR3 length: 15 amino acids. CDR3 residues: CASSLEGRGNTEAFF.

The chain is built from TRBV11-3 and TRBJ1-4; without DNA, the TCRdb call of TRBD1 cannot be checked. From germline, CDR1 is SGHNT and CDR2 YENEEA. The CDR3 has 18 residues. CDR3 loop: CASSLIRAGDELNEKLFF. Full variable domain (rest looked up from reference TRBV11-3 and TRBJ1-4): EAGVVQSPRYKIIEKKQPVAFWCNPISGHNTLYWYLQNLGQGPELLIRYENEEAVDDSQLPKDRFSAERLKGVDSTLKIQPAELGDSAVYLCASSLIRAGDELNEKLFFGSGTQLSVL.

This chain links TRBV14 with TRBJ1-5; TCRdb's D call of TRBD1 is untestable without DNA. Germline V gene lookup returns CDR1 SGHDN and CDR2 FVKESK. This CDR3 has 15 amino acids. The CDR3 here is CASRQGQGARQPQHF.

The V gene is TRBV5-1, the J gene TRBJ2-1; TCRdb returns TRBD2, unconfirmable since there is no DNA. Germline V lookup: CDR1 SGHRS, CDR2 YFSETQ. The CDR3 contains 16 residues. This chain's CDR3 is CASRLTLAGTNNEQFF.

This chain joins TRBV6-1 and TRBJ2-1; TCRdb designates TRBD2, a call that cannot be tested without DNA. The V gene's germline CDR1 is MNHNS and CDR2 SASEGT. This CDR3 comprises 14 residues. The CDR3 region is CASNPGLAGVEQFF.

This chain joins TRBV4-3 and TRBJ1-1; TCRdb reports TRBD1, a call that lacks DNA to check it against. Germline loops: CDR1 LGHNA, CDR2 YSLEER. CDR3 length: 13 amino acids. This CDR3 is CASSQSPGTEAFF.

This chain joins TRBV4-1 and TRBJ2-7; TCRdb designates TRBD2, a call that cannot be tested without DNA. Germline V CDR1 and CDR2: MGHRA, YSYEKL. There are 13 residues in the CDR3. The CDR3 sequence is CASSQRQGDEQYF.

The chain carries TRBV15 and TRBJ2-7; TCRdb lists TRBD1, though no DNA is available to test this call. Germline CDR1 is LNHNV and CDR2 is YYDKDF (reference sequence). The CDR3 contains 17 residues. CDR3 protein: CATSRTPRQGLLYEQYF.

This chain's CDR3 is CATSGSPLHEQYF. V gene TRBV15 combines with J gene TRBJ2-7; TCRdb's D call, TRBD1, is unchecked because there is no DNA. This CDR3 contains 13 residues. Per the germline V gene, CDR1 is LNHNV and CDR2 is YYDKDF (reference sequence).

This chain links TRBV5-6 with TRBJ1-6; the TRBD1 assignment by TCRdb is unverifiable without DNA. The germline V gene encodes CDR1 SGHDT and CDR2 YYEEEE. The CDR3 loop spans 13 amino acids. CDR3 sequence reads: CASSLRQNSPLHF.

The genes are TRBV29-1 and TRBJ2-3; TCRdb designates TRBD1, a call that cannot be tested without DNA. Germline loops: CDR1 SQVTM, CDR2 ANQGSEA. This CDR3 comprises 14 residues. The CDR3 reads CSVEDGQGARGQYF.

This chain uses TRBV6-6 with TRBJ2-5; TCRdb's D call, TRBD1, is unchecked because there is no DNA. Germline CDR1 and CDR2: MNHNY and SVGAGI (reference sequence). The CDR3 totals 15 residues. CDR3: CASSYATGGKETQYF.

This chain connects TRBV6-5 to TRBJ2-1; TCRdb's D call of TRBD2 is untestable without DNA. Germline-derived CDR1 and CDR2 are MNHEY and SVGAGI. The CDR3 runs to 15 residues. This CDR3 is CASSYSAGGLNEQFF.

The rearrangement links TRBV24-1 to TRBJ2-1. The CDR3 runs to 14 residues. In germline, CDR1 is KGHDR, CDR2 SFDVKD. The CDR3 here is CATSLGSSYNEKFF.

V gene TRBV29-1 combines with J gene TRBJ1-2. Germline CDR1 and CDR2: SQVTM and ANQGSEA. CDR3 size: 13 residues. This CDR3 reads CSVDAGLVQGYTF.

The chain employs TRBV9 and TRBJ2-5; TCRdb's D gene call, TRBD1, goes unchecked for lack of DNA. CDR1 is SGDLS, CDR2 YYNGEE, per germline. The CDR3 length is 14 residues. CDR3 in amino acids: CASSPTAGVETQYF.

V is TRBV11-2 and J is TRBJ2-5; no DNA is available, so the TRBD1 call from TCRdb remains unchecked. CDR3 length: 15 amino acids. Looked up from germline, CDR1 is SGHAT and CDR2 is FQNNGV. The CDR3 here is CASSLLTGGEETQYF.

The rearrangement joins TRBV19 to TRBJ2-1; TCRdb selects TRBD2, and the lack of DNA leaves this call unchecked. From germline, CDR1 is LNHDA and CDR2 SQIVND (reference sequence). The CDR3 spans 17 residues. The CDR3 here is CASSIDVLAGSYNEQFF.

The chain is built from TRBV7-9 and TRBJ2-1; without DNA, the TCRdb call of TRBD1 cannot be checked. This CDR3 is 15 amino acids long. The germline CDR1 and CDR2 sequences are SEHNR and FQNEAQ (reference sequence). The CDR3 sequence is CASSYTWGAYNEQFF.

The chain couples TRBV6-4 to TRBJ2-3. The CDR3 runs to 16 residues. Germline lookup yields CDR1 MRHNA and CDR2 SNTAGT. CDR3 protein: CASSDGPTPSTDTQYF.